This passage covers 10 T cell receptor beta chains from one sample sequenced in a study of neurological immune-mediated disorders. Described time point: longitudinal time-point 3. TCRdb itself ran the 5' RACE reads through MiXCR, one entry per CDR3 protein. The sample includes approximately 85,000 distinct CDR3 sequences, approximately 4.6% of them seen just once. Material: PBMCs. The receptor set was obtained from a woman aged 60 to 75 with multiple sclerosis.

This clonotype was seen ten or more times. The chain couples TRBV20-1 to TRBJ2-1, with TRBD2 identical over 11 bases. This CDR3 is built from 16 residues. Unmatched junction bases numbered 10, after V lost 5 bases and J lost 4 bases. Germline CDR1 DFQATT, CDR2 SNEGSKA (reference sequence). In DNA, the CDR3 is TGCAGTGCTCCTAACCCTAGCGGGGGGCAGTACAATGAGCAGTTCTTC. Amino acid sequence: CSAPNPSGGQYNEQFF.

This clonotype was observed at least ten times. The chain recombines TRBV4-1 with TRBJ2-5; 8 bases agree with TRBD2. The CDR3 length is 15 residues. V shed 3 bases, J shed 9 bases, and the junction held 12 bases outside the gene matches. The germline CDR1 and CDR2 sequences are MGHRA and YSYEKL. DNA of the CDR3: TGCGCCAGCAGCCAGACCGCGGGGGGCCCCGGGGCCCAGTACTTC. Protein: CASSQTAGGPGAQYF.

This clonotype appeared many times. This chain uses TRBV9 with TRBJ1-1; D is ambiguous. This CDR3 is 15 amino acids long. V dropped 0 bases and J dropped 1 base, with 10 bases sitting between them. CDR1 is SGDLS, CDR2 YYNGEE, per germline. CDR3 nucleotide sequence: TGTGCCAGCAGCGTAGCTGTGGGTCAGAACACTGAAGCTTTCTTT. It specifies CASSVAVGQNTEAFF.

This clonotype was detected many times. The gene calls are TRBV2 and TRBJ2-7; the match to TRBD2 covers 9 bases. CDR1 is SNHLY, CDR2 FYNNEI, per germline. The CDR3 totals 13 residues. Trimming cost V 6 bases and J 3 bases; bases outside gene matches: 3. CDR3 loop: CASSAGGLYEQYF. The CDR3 bases are TGTGCCAGCAGCGCGGGGGGGCTCTACGAGCAGTACTTC.

This clonotype was seen at least ten times. The rearrangement uses TRBV5-8 and TRBJ1-1; 8 nucleotides align to TRBD1. J lost 4 bases, V lost 4 bases, and 12 bases had no gene match. Germline V gene lookup returns CDR1 SGHTS and CDR2 YDEGEE. The CDR3 sequence is 16 residues long. The CDR3 loop reads CASSQDRAVGRTEAFF. CDR3 nucleotides: TGTGCCAGCAGCCAGGACAGGGCGGTTGGACGCACTGAAGCTTTCTTT.

This clonotype appeared many times. V gene TRBV29-1 combines with J gene TRBJ1-1, with D perhaps matching TRBD1 (6 bases). The V end lost 2 bases, the J end lost 1 base, and 14 bases lay between the germline ends. This CDR3 is 15 amino acids long. CDR1 is SQVTM and CDR2 is ANQGSEA in the germline V gene. The CDR3 nucleotides read TGCAGCGTTGAAAGTCGGGGGGCGAAGAACACTGAAGCTTTCTTT. The encoded protein is CSVESRGAKNTEAFF.

This clonotype has a count of ten or more. In nucleotides, the CDR3 is TGCAGCGTTGAGGTGGGACAGGGAGGGCAGAATGAGCAGTTCTTC. Translated: CSVEVGQGGQNEQFF. The chain joins TRBV29-1 to TRBJ2-1; TRBD1 agrees at 9 bases. The CDR3 is 15 amino acids. Germline V CDR1 and CDR2: SQVTM, ANQGSEA. Unmatched junction bases numbered 10, after V lost 3 bases and J lost 7 bases.

The CDR3 region is CASSPPGTGVMAEAFF. The CDR3 nucleotides are TGTGCCAGCTCACCCCCCGGGACAGGGGTAATGGCTGAAGCTTTCTTT. The chain couples TRBV18 to TRBJ1-1, with 10 positions matching TRBD1. V dropped 3 bases and J dropped 6; count of bases not matched to a gene: 10. Per the germline V gene, CDR1 is KGHSH and CDR2 is LQKENI. The CDR3 is 16 residues long.

This clonotype was observed many times. This rearrangement joins TRBV6-1 to TRBJ1-1; perhaps TRBD1 as D (6 bases). Germline V gene sequence: CDR1 MNHNS, CDR2 SASEGT. The CDR3 covers 13 residues. Trimming left V 6 bases short and J 4 bases short, with 12 bases between. The CDR3 protein is CASRAGVSTEAFF. In DNA, the CDR3 is TGTGCCAGCAGGGCAGGGGTGTCCACTGAAGCTTTCTTT.

This clonotype showed up many times. The J gene is TRBJ2-7, the V gene TRBV20-1, with D perhaps TRBD1 or TRBD2 (5 bases each). This CDR3 spans 13 amino acids. V shed 4 bases and J shed 2 bases, with 12 bases lying between them. Germline CDR1 reads DFQATT; CDR2 reads SNEGSKA (reference sequence). The CDR3 coding sequence is TGCAGTGCTACCATCGGGGCCGCCTACGAGCAGTACTTC. This translates into CSATIGAAYEQYF.